These 18 T cell receptor beta chains were all obtained from the same sample, sequenced in a study of T cells in Graves' hyperthyroidism and ophthalmopathy. Amplification of TCR beta CDR3 regions was performed using RNA transcripts as template. In the first-round RT-PCR of the TCR CDR3, the HTBI primer set was used. Using its own MiXCR run on the multiplex PCR reads, TCRdb lists one record per CDR3 protein. The data show around 250,000 distinct CDR3 sequences, less than 20% seen once. Sequencing was carried out using blood. These receptors originate from a woman aged 18 to 35 with Graves' ophthalmopathy.

This clonotype was counted at least ten times. This rearrangement joins TRBV30 to TRBJ2-1, with D unclear. CDR3 length: 12 amino acids. Looked up from germline, CDR1 is GTSNPN and CDR2 is SVGIG (reference sequence). V shed 8 bases and J shed 7 bases, with 15 bases lying between them. CDR3 nucleotide sequence: TGTGCCCTCCCGCCCTCTAAAAATGAGCAGTTCTTC. Translation: CALPPSKNEQFF.

This clonotype was counted ten times or more. This chain uses TRBV28 with TRBJ1-2; TRBD1 is a possible D gene (5 bases). Germline V lookup: CDR1 MDHEN, CDR2 SYDVKM. This CDR3 region has 12 residues. V was shortened by 7 bases and J by 5 bases, with 11 bases between the two germline ends. The CDR3 region is CASTTTEYGYTF. Written as DNA, the CDR3 is TGTGCCAGCACTACGACAGAATATGGCTACACCTTC.

This clonotype was seen repeatedly, ten times or more. The chain combines TRBV6-1 with TRBJ1-2; D remains ambiguous. Germline V gives CDR1 MNHNS, CDR2 SASEGT. The germline V and J ends were trimmed by 5 bases and 5 bases, with 15 bases remaining between them. The CDR3 is 14 residues long. CDR3 DNA: TGTGCCAGCAGTTCGACACCCTTCCCTTATGGCTACACCTTC. It encodes CASSSTPFPYGYTF.

This chain uses TRBV14 with TRBJ1-2, with no clear D. CDR3 length equals 17 residues. Trimming cost V 0 bases and J 0 bases, with 14 bases left between them. Germline-derived CDR1 and CDR2 are SGHDN and FVKESK. DNA for the CDR3: TGTGCCAGCAGCCAAGATGTTGGAGCCCTTTCTAACTATGGCTACACCTTC. Its protein product is CASSQDVGALSNYGYTF.

This clonotype was recorded many times. This chain connects TRBV6-1 to TRBJ2-5; 7 bases line up with TRBD2. From germline, CDR1 is MNHNS and CDR2 SASEGT. Trimming took 6 bases from V and 1 from J; bases not matched to a gene: 8. The CDR3 length is 15 residues. The CDR3 sequence is CASRILAVAQETQYF. CDR3 coding DNA: TGTGCCAGCAGAATCCTAGCGGTAGCCCAAGAGACCCAGTACTTC.

This clonotype was counted ten times or more. The V and J genes are TRBV20-1 and TRBJ2-1, with D perhaps matching TRBD2 (6 bases). Trimming removed 1 base at V and 5 bases at J, with 15 bases between. The CDR3 has 15 amino acids. The V gene's germline CDR1 is DFQATT and CDR2 SNEGSKA (reference sequence). CDR3 DNA sequence: TGCAGTGCTAGAGCCCCACGGGAGTCGCACAATGAGCAGTTCTTC. Protein product: CSARAPRESHNEQFF.

This clonotype was recorded a few times. The chain is built from TRBV7-9 and TRBJ2-2, with D hard to call. The CDR3 consists of 14 residues. V was shortened by 4 bases and J by 1 base, with 7 bases between the two germline ends. Germline CDR1 reads SEHNR; CDR2 reads FQNEAQ (reference sequence). CDR3 region: CASSSPGNTGELFF. CDR3 sequence (DNA): TGTGCCAGCAGCTCACCGGGGAACACCGGGGAGCTGTTTTTT.

A word on this clonotype: Mismatch with germline at one junction end may stem from a read error. The chain combines TRBV28 with TRBJ2-7; D gene ambiguous. Germline V gives CDR1 MDHEN, CDR2 SYDVKM. The length of the CDR3 is 12 residues. CDR3 coding DNA: TGTGCCAGCAGTTTAGTCGCGGCCAGCAAGGCCTTC. Its translation is CASSLVAASKAF.

This clonotype was detected only a few times. The rearrangement uses TRBV14 and TRBJ2-5; D gene ambiguous. Trimming shortened V by 0 bases and J by 11 bases, and 7 bases separated the two germline ends. Germline loops: CDR1 SGHDN, CDR2 FVKESK. There are 11 residues in the CDR3. The CDR3 DNA is TGTGCCAGCAGCCAAGAGAAGAAACAGTACTTC. Its translation: CASSQEKKQYF.

This clonotype was counted at least ten times. The rearrangement uses TRBV2 and TRBJ2-4; D is perhaps TRBD2 (5 bases). The CDR3 covers 15 residues. V shed 6 bases and J shed 3 bases, with 15 bases lying between them. Germline CDR1 and CDR2: SNHLY and FYNNEI. CDR3 nucleotide sequence: TGTGCCAGCAGGATGGACTTAAAGGGCAAAAACATTCAGTACTTC. This sequence encodes CASRMDLKGKNIQYF.

About this clonotype itself: Being one base from a much bigger clone, this may be a read error. The final CDR3 position lacks the conserved phenylalanine or tryptophan, pointing to a likely read error. This chain connects TRBV6-1 to TRBJ1-1, with TRBD1 matching over 7 bases. The CDR3 runs 14 residues. V was clipped by 4 bases and J by 4 bases; unmatched bases: 6. The germline V gene has CDR1 MNHNS and CDR2 SASEGT. CDR3 nucleotides: TGTGCCAGCAGTGGCGGGACAGAGGCCACTGAAGCTTTCCTT. It yields the protein CASSGGTEATEAFL.

This clonotype was observed a handful of times. The genes are TRBV30 and TRBJ2-5; TRBD2 matches at 13 bases. J lost 4 bases, V lost 6 bases, and 17 bases had no gene match. The CDR3 has 18 amino acids. Germline V gene sequence: CDR1 GTSNPN, CDR2 SVGIG (reference sequence). CDR3: CACRRRTSGSGVGETQYF. The CDR3 DNA is TGTGCCTGTCGCAGGAGGACTAGCGGGAGTGGAGTGGGAGAGACCCAGTACTTC.

In its sample, this clonotype was seen once. With a much larger clone just one base away, this may be a read error. The chain links TRBV12-3 or TRBV12-4 to TRBJ1-3; tentatively, D is TRBD1 (6 bases). Trimming took 6 bases from V and 1 from J, leaving 19 bases between them. The CDR3 covers 17 residues. CDR3 residues: CASSLKRGARSGNTIYF. The CDR3 DNA sequence: TGTGCCAGCAGCCTTAAACGGGGGGCGAGATCTGGAAACACCATATATTTT.

This clonotype was seen only a few times. This may stem from a read error, because a much larger clone lies one nucleotide away. The chain recombines TRBV28 with TRBJ2-4, with D unresolved. This CDR3 is 13 amino acids long. The germline gives CDR1 MDHEN, CDR2 SYDVKM. The CDR3 nucleotides read TGTGCCAGCAGAACACTTTCCAAAAGCATTCAGTACTTC. Protein product: CASRTLSKSIQYF.

This clonotype was recorded many times. This chain uses TRBV5-8 with TRBJ2-5; TRBD1 is a possible D gene (6 bases). Germline V gene lookup returns CDR1 SGHTS and CDR2 YDEGEE. This CDR3 spans 17 amino acids. Trimming removed 4 bases from V and 2 bases from J, with 21 bases in between. The chain's CDR3 is CASSPIRVLGAQETQYF. CDR3 DNA sequence: TGTGCCAGCAGCCCTATCAGAGTGCTGGGGGCTCAAGAGACCCAGTACTTC.

This clonotype was detected many times. The rearrangement joins TRBV3-1 to TRBJ1-1; D is undetermined. Trimming removed 0 bases at V and 4 bases at J, with 12 bases between. Germline V gene data show CDR1 as LGHDT and CDR2 as YNNKEL (reference sequence). This CDR3 region has 15 residues. The CDR3 is CASSQDDKGVTEAFF. The DNA for the CDR3 is TGTGCCAGCAGCCAAGACGACAAGGGTGTCACTGAAGCTTTCTTT.

This clonotype was seen at least ten times. The chain combines TRBV5-1 with TRBJ1-6, with D hard to call. The CDR3 is 14 amino acids. V dropped 0 bases and J dropped 7 bases, with 8 bases sitting between them. Looked up from germline, CDR1 is SGHRS and CDR2 is YFSETQ. CDR3 nucleotides: TGCGCCAGCAGCTTGGATGTCAGGAATTCACCCCTCCACTTT. This gives the protein CASSLDVRNSPLHF.

This clonotype has ten or more counts. This chain uses TRBV18 with TRBJ2-6; no definite D call. V was clipped by 4 bases and J by 0 bases, with 10 bases between them. Germline V gene data show CDR1 as KGHSH and CDR2 as LQKENI. This CDR3 comprises 16 residues. The chain's CDR3 is CASSLTSLSGANVLTF. CDR3 sequence (DNA): TGTGCCAGCTCACTCACAAGCCTCTCTGGGGCCAACGTCCTGACTTTC.